These 24 T cell receptor beta chains originate from one sample sequenced in a study of cytomegalovirus exposure and HLA in healthy donors (dated by TCRdb to about 2017). Library generation was performed with the immunoSEQ multiplex PCR assay. For the multiplex PCR, a mixture combining 60 forward primers for TCR Vbeta segments and 13 reverse primers for TCR Jbeta segments was used. The table comes from immuneACCESS by way of TCRdb, which keeps in-frame sequences with V and J called. Part of the clones is missing from these tables; in studies checked, under half for an unresolved V gene and the rest for unknown reasons. In this sample the table shows about 180,000 clones, approximately 81% of which occur a single time. Approximately 2.4% of the sample rests with the top ten. Sequencing input: PBMCs. These receptor sequences come from a female donor in good health and CMV-seronegative.

This clone has just one count. The V gene is TRBV2, the J gene TRBJ2-7; the match to TRBD2 covers 11 bases. The CDR3 extends over 17 amino acids. The germline V gene encodes CDR1 SNHLY and CDR2 FYNNEI. Losses at the gene ends were 1 base for V and 5 bases for J; bases not matched to a gene: 10. CDR3 in amino acids: CASSEGLVAGGFHEQYF. The CDR3 region has the DNA TGTGCCAGCAGTGAAGGATTGGTAGCGGGGGGGTTCCACGAGCAGTACTTC.

This clone has just a few counts. V and J are TRBV6-1 and TRBJ1-2, with 10 bases matching TRBD1. The CDR3 has 15 amino acids. The J segment lost 8 bases and the V segment lost 4 bases, leaving 10 bases of the junction unmatched. CDR1 MNHNS and CDR2 SASEGT come from the germline V gene. This CDR3 is CASSGGGTGVRGYTF. CDR3 nucleotides: TGTGCCAGCAGTGGGGGGGGGACAGGGGTTAGGGGCTACACCTTC.

V is TRBV6-6 and J is TRBJ2-7, with TRBD1 matching over 8 bases. The CDR3 sequence is 14 residues long. In germline, CDR1 is MNHNY, CDR2 SVGAGI (reference sequence). V was clipped by 2 bases and J by 6 bases; unmatched bases: 6. The CDR3: CASSYGQGLVEQYF. The CDR3, as DNA: TGTGCCAGCAGTTACGGACAGGGTTTGGTCGAGCAGTACTTC.

The chain's CDR3 is CASSSGQGGSLFGNTIYF. The CDR3, as DNA: TGTGCCAGCAGCTCCGGACAGGGGGGATCCCTTTTTGGAAACACCATATATTTT. The rearrangement links TRBV7-9 to TRBJ1-3, with TRBD1 identical over 10 bases. Germline V gene sequence: CDR1 SEHNR, CDR2 FQNEAQ (reference sequence). The CDR3 has 18 amino acids. With V trimmed by 4 bases and J by 3 bases, 12 bases remained unmatched.

The chain has TRBV5-6 and TRBJ1-2, with D perhaps matching TRBD1 (6 bases). The V end was cut by 7 bases, the J end by 4 bases, with 14 bases between. Germline CDR1 reads SGHDT; CDR2 reads YYEEEE. The length of the CDR3 is 13 residues. The CDR3 sequence: CASESTGSYGYTF. CDR3 nucleotide sequence: TGTGCCAGCGAGTCAACAGGGTCCTATGGCTACACCTTC.

This chain connects TRBV5-8 to TRBJ1-1; D is unresolved. Germline V CDR1 and CDR2: SGHTS, YDEGEE. The CDR3 spans 13 residues. The V end was cut by 3 bases, the J end by 5 bases, with 11 bases between. The chain's CDR3 is CASSSGPGTEAFF. CDR3 DNA sequence: TGTGCCAGCAGCTCGGGCCCGGGGACTGAAGCTTTCTTT. Together with reference TRBV5-8 and TRBJ1-1, the CDR3 gives the full variable domain: EAGVTQSPTHLIKTRGQQATLRCSPISGHTSVYWYQQALGLGLQFLLWYDEGEERNRGNFPPRFSGRQFPNYSSELNVNALELEDSALYLCASSSGPGTEAFFGQGTRLTVV.

This clone was recorded once. The rearrangement joins TRBV27 to TRBJ2-2; possibly TRBD1 for D (5 bases). The germline V gene has CDR1 MNHEY and CDR2 SMNVEV (reference sequence). The CDR3 has 14 residues. Trimming left V 2 bases short and J 6 bases short, with 10 bases between. The CDR3 nucleotides are TGTGCCAGCAGTTTACAATTAGGGGCCGGGGAGCTGTTTTTT. This encodes CASSLQLGAGELFF.

The V and J genes are TRBV7-2 and TRBJ2-3; D is perhaps TRBD1 (5 bases). The CDR3 length is 14 residues. Germline V lookup: CDR1 SGHTA, CDR2 FQGNSA. Trimming took off 4 bases at V and 0 bases at J, with 8 bases between the two ends. Here the CDR3 DNA reads TGTGCCAGCAGCTCCCGACAGAGCACAGATACGCAGTATTTT. Its translation: CASSSRQSTDTQYF. The full variable domain, in which reference TRBV7-2 and TRBJ2-3 provide the parts outside the CDR3, is GAGVSQSPSNKVTEKGKDVELRCDPISGHTALYWYRQSLGQGLEFLIYFQGNSAPDKSGLPSDRFSAERTGGSVSTLTIQRTQQEDSAVYLCASSSRQSTDTQYFGPGTRLTVL.

The V gene is TRBV10-2, the J gene TRBJ2-1; 11 bases fit TRBD2. There are 16 residues in the CDR3. Trimming removed 6 bases from V and 2 bases from J; junction bases left unmatched: 6. The V gene's germline CDR1 is WSHSY and CDR2 SAAADI. The CDR3 DNA sequence: TGCGCCAGCAGGCTAGCGGGAGGATTAACCTACAATGAGCAGTTCTTC. Encoded protein: CASRLAGGLTYNEQFF.

The chain uses TRBV7-3 and TRBJ2-2, with D perhaps matching TRBD2 (6 bases). Germline V lookup: CDR1 SGHTA, CDR2 FQGTGA. The CDR3 is 14 residues long. Trimming took off 1 base at V and 13 bases at J, with 16 bases between the two ends. The CDR3 here is CASSLSHGSSWLFF. In DNA, the CDR3 is TGTGCCAGCAGCTTAAGTCACGGGAGTTCCTGGCTGTTTTTT. Variable domain in full (rest from reference TRBV7-3 and TRBJ2-2): GAGVSQTPSNKVTEKGKYVELRCDPISGHTALYWYRQSLGQGPEFLIYFQGTGAADDSGLPNDRFFAVRPEGSVSTLKIQRTERGDSAVYLCASSLSHGSSWLFFGEGSRLTVL.

The chain uses TRBV15 and TRBJ1-3, with 9 positions matching TRBD1. Germline-derived CDR1 and CDR2 are LNHNV and YYDKDF (reference sequence). With V trimmed by 2 bases and J by 0 bases, 8 bases remained unmatched. The CDR3 loop spans 18 amino acids. For the CDR3, the DNA is TGTGCCACCAGCAGATACAGGGACAGGGAAGGCTCTGGAAACACCATATATTTT. Amino acid sequence: CATSRYRDREGSGNTIYF. The full variable domain, its missing parts supplied by reference TRBV15 and TRBJ1-3, is DAMVIQNPRYQVTQFGKPVTLSCSQTLNHNVMYWYQQKSSQAPKLLFHYYDKDFNNEADTPDNFQSRRPNTSFCFLDIRSPGLGDTAMYLCATSRYRDREGSGNTIYFGEGSWLTVV.

The J gene is TRBJ1-1, the V gene TRBV6-5, with 9 bases lining up with TRBD1. The V segment lost 6 bases and the J segment 4 bases; nucleotides outside the gene matches: 9. This CDR3 comprises 15 residues. Germline loops: CDR1 MNHEY, CDR2 SVGAGI. The CDR3 nucleotides read TGTGCCAGCAGGGTTAGAACAGGGGGCCCCACTGAAGCTTTCTTT. Translated: CASRVRTGGPTEAFF.

The gene calls are TRBV2 and TRBJ1-2, with TRBD1 identical over 9 bases. CDR1 and CDR2 (germline): SNHLY, FYNNEI. The V gene end was trimmed by 8 bases and the J gene end by 4 bases; junction bases not matched to a gene: 2. The CDR3 spans 12 residues. This CDR3 reads CASQDRGYGYTF. Written as DNA, the CDR3 is TGTGCCAGCCAGGACAGGGGCTATGGCTACACCTTC. Filled out from reference TRBV2 and TRBJ1-2, the complete variable domain reads EPEVTQTPSHQVTQMGQEVILRCVPISNHLYFYWYRQILGQKVEFLVSFYNNEISEKSEIFDDQFSVERPDGSNFTLKIRSTKLEDSAMYFCASQDRGYGYTFGSGTRLTVV.

The chain recombines TRBV6-5 with TRBJ2-7; D unclear. The germline V gene encodes CDR1 MNHEY and CDR2 SVGAGI. The CDR3 has 13 residues. V was trimmed by 7 bases and J by 4 bases, leaving 14 bases between them. The CDR3 spells CASTQTGTYEQYF. DNA for the CDR3: TGTGCCAGCACCCAGACGGGTACATACGAGCAGTACTTC.

The gene calls are TRBV30 and TRBJ1-5; tentative D call: TRBD1 (5 bases). Germline values: CDR1 GTSNPN, CDR2 SVGIG (reference sequence). With 0 bases removed from V and 2 bases from J, the gap between germline ends came to 8 bases. The CDR3 is 14 amino acids. The CDR3 coding sequence is TGTGCCTGGAGTGTACGGGGGGGCAATCAGCCCCAGCATTTT. Protein product: CAWSVRGGNQPQHF.

This chain connects TRBV4-3 to TRBJ1-4, with no clear D. The CDR3 covers 13 residues. Trimming pared 0 bases from V and 8 bases from J, leaving 7 bases between. Germline CDR1 LGHNA, CDR2 YSLEER. Written as DNA, the CDR3 is TGCGCCAGCAGCCAAGAGGCGGGGGAAAAACTGTTTTTT. This sequence encodes CASSQEAGEKLFF.

V is TRBV7-2 and J is TRBJ2-5, with a weak D call TRBD1 (7 bases). CDR1 SGHTA and CDR2 FQGNSA come from the germline V gene. The V end was cut by 1 base, the J end by 2 bases, with 11 bases between. The CDR3 sequence is 15 residues long. DNA for the CDR3: TGTGCCAGCAGCTTAGGCGGGACAGCTCAAGAGACCCAGTACTTC. It encodes CASSLGGTAQETQYF.

J is TRBJ2-7 and V is TRBV11-2, with 7 bases fitting TRBD2. This CDR3 is built from 14 residues. Germline V gene sequence: CDR1 SGHAT, CDR2 FQNNGV. Trimming took 4 bases from V and 3 from J; bases not matched to a gene: 6. The CDR3 region has the DNA TGTGCCAGCAGCTCGGGGCGGGGGAGCTACGAGCAGTACTTC. Its protein product is CASSSGRGSYEQYF.

The chain uses TRBV4-2 and TRBJ2-3; 7 nucleotides align to TRBD2. Germline-derived CDR1 and CDR2 are LGHNA and YNFKEQ. CDR3 size: 17 residues. With 0 bases clipped from V and 0 bases from J, the junction kept 6 bases outside the gene matches. The CDR3 sequence: CASSQEVQRGSTDTQYF. Written as DNA, the CDR3 is TGTGCCAGCAGCCAAGAGGTCCAGCGGGGTAGCACAGATACGCAGTATTTT.

The rearrangement links TRBV11-1 to TRBJ2-3; possible D gene TRBD1, 5 bases. The CDR3 is 17 amino acids. The V end was cut by 3 bases, the J end by 3 bases, with 19 bases between. Germline V lookup: CDR1 SGHAT, CDR2 FQDESV (reference sequence). CDR3 sequence reads: CASSFHSRGPRTDTQYF. CDR3 in DNA: TGTGCCAGCAGCTTTCACAGTAGGGGTCCAAGAACAGATACGCAGTATTTT. Full variable domain (outside the CDR3, taken from reference TRBV11-1 and TRBJ2-3): EAEVAQSPRYKITEKSQAVAFWCDPISGHATLYWYRQILGQGPELLVQFQDESVVDDSQLPKDRFSAERLKGVDSTLKIQPAELGDSAMYLCASSFHSRGPRTDTQYFGPGTRLTVL.

There are a few counts of this clone. The V and J genes are TRBV30 and TRBJ1-2, with D possibly being TRBD1 (5 bases). With 0 bases removed from V and 2 bases from J, the gap between germline ends came to 13 bases. Germline CDR1 reads GTSNPN; CDR2 reads SVGIG (reference sequence). The CDR3 contains 15 residues. CDR3 in amino acids: CAWSVGHPGNYGYTF. CDR3 in DNA: TGTGCCTGGAGTGTAGGGCATCCAGGGAACTATGGCTACACCTTC. Combining the CDR3 with reference TRBV30 and TRBJ1-2 gives the whole variable domain SQTIHQWPATLVQPVGSPLSLECTVEGTSNPNLYWYRQAAGRGLQLLFYSVGIGQISSEVPQNLSASRPQDRQFILSSKKLLLSDSGFYLCAWSVGHPGNYGYTFGSGTRLTVV.

This rearrangement joins TRBV4-1 to TRBJ1-2; D may be TRBD1 (5 bases). Germline CDR1 reads MGHRA; CDR2 reads YSYEKL. The CDR3 loop spans 13 amino acids. Trimming cost V 4 bases and J 8 bases, with 14 bases left between them. The CDR3 nucleotides are TGCGCCAGCAGCCCGAAAGAAGGGGTCGGCTACACCTTC. Its protein product is CASSPKEGVGYTF.

This clone has a handful of counts. The rearrangement joins TRBV28 to TRBJ2-1, with TRBD2 matching 7 bases. V shed 3 bases, J shed 9 bases, and the junction held 11 bases outside the gene matches. This CDR3 has 15 amino acids. Germline assignment: CDR1 MDHEN and CDR2 SYDVKM. The CDR3 coding sequence is TGTGCCAGCAGTTTCCGGTGGGAGGGCCTTGTTGAGCAGTTCTTC. It encodes CASSFRWEGLVEQFF.

The chain couples TRBV27 to TRBJ1-2, with D possibly TRBD1 on 5 matching bases. The germline CDR1 and CDR2 sequences are MNHEY and SMNVEV (reference sequence). CDR3 size: 18 residues. Between the trimmed V and J ends, which lost 8 bases and 0 bases, there was a span of 25 bases. CDR3 protein: CASRTGLLRPLANYGYTF. The CDR3 DNA follows: TGTGCCAGCCGGACGGGACTCCTAAGACCGTTAGCTAACTATGGCTACACCTTC.